One TCR beta chain is described in this entry. Some clones are missing from TCRdb's copy, which holds only in-frame ones; the method was immunoSEQ multiplex PCR. The table records about 79,000 clones, roughly 94% of them present only once. This specimen comes from a study of technical replicates of blood from a handful of donors. The CDR3 contains 12 residues. Germline loops: CDR1 SGHVS, CDR2 FNYEAQ. V dropped 3 bases and J dropped 10; count of bases not matched to a gene: 5. The sample consisted of T cells isolated from PBMCs. The rearrangement links TRBV7-6 to TRBJ2-5, with 7 bases fitting TRBD2. The receptor was derived from a human donor in good health. CDR3 bases: TGTGCCAGCAGCTTGTTGGGGGGGGACCAGTACTTC. This translates into CASSLLGGDQYF.